This note documents a single T cell receptor (beta chain) sequence. Its target is unknown. This record comes from a study of T cell responses to AZD1222 COVID-19 vaccine. V lost 6 bases to trimming and J lost 7 bases, with 16 bases between them. CDR1 and CDR2 (germline): SQVTM, ANQGSEA. The CDR3 has 13 residues. TCRdb keeps only in-frame clones here, not all; method: immunoSEQ multiplex PCR. This sample carries 180,000 or so clones, about nine tenths of them seen once, and the ten largest clones take 1.9%. Study results and limitations: Researchers report vaccine-associated CD4 TCRs spanning spike, with dominance at 160-218 and 743-854. Increased Spike-specific TCR breadth and depth were observed after two AZD1222 doses. In all cases, repertoires were sampled only after the peak T cell response.

The chain uses TRBV29-1 and TRBJ1-5; weak D call: TRBD1 (6 bases). The source material was peripheral blood, sampled 28 days after the second AZD1222 dose. The TCR comes from an adult who received the AZD1222 COVID-19 vaccine. The CDR3 loop reads CSVRDKGRQPQHF. The CDR3 DNA reads as TGCAGCGTCAGGGACAAAGGGCGCCAGCCCCAGCATTTT.